This T cell receptor beta chain came from a study of blood T cells in healthy people across ages. General study findings and limits: Age showed a roughly linear inverse relationship with TCR beta diversity per million T cells.

The V gene end was trimmed by 5 bases and the J gene end by 0 bases; junction bases not matched to a gene: 12. CDR3 length equals 19 residues. Germline-derived CDR1 and CDR2 are SGHVS and FNYEAQ. In regard to this clonotype: Its antigen is currently unknown.

Next came a second PCR, run for about 7 to 12 cycles, which used a sample-barcoded 5' primer along with a J-beta primer mix. A 12-random-nucleotide template-switch adaptor tagged each cDNA molecule. MiXCR, run by TCRdb on the 5' RACE reads, gives a single entry per CDR3 protein. The data contain more than 800,000 distinct CDR3 sequences, 45% of them singletons. The sample taken for sequencing was blood. The genes are TRBV7-6 and TRBJ1-4; 10 bases agree with TRBD1. The sequence was obtained from a woman aged 55-75 years in good health. The CDR3 sequence: CASSPRDRGPRPTNEKLFF. The DNA of the CDR3 is TGTGCCAGCAGCCCCCGGGACAGGGGACCCCGACCAACTAATGAAAAACTGTTTTTT.